Listed here are 23 T cell receptor beta chains from one sample, sequenced in a study of blood T cell repertoires in COVID-19. TCRdb's table, derived via immunoSEQ multiplex PCR, lists solely in-frame clones and lacks some. Of 180,000 or so clones in the sample, 76% were seen once. Material for sequencing was peripheral blood. The receptors originated from a woman aged 45-60 years with active or convalescent COVID-19.

This clone was seen only once. The chain links TRBV5-8 to TRBJ1-4, with 8 bases identical to TRBD1. The J segment lost 5 bases and the V segment lost 5 bases, leaving 5 bases of the junction unmatched. The CDR3 is 14 residues long. Germline V gene lookup returns CDR1 SGHTS and CDR2 YDEGEE. CDR3 in amino acids: CASRRDRPNEKLFF. CDR3 nucleotides: TGTGCCAGCAGACGGGACAGGCCAAATGAAAAACTGTTTTTT.

This chain uses TRBV2 with TRBJ2-2; D is uncertain. Germline V gives CDR1 SNHLY, CDR2 FYNNEI. The CDR3 contains 16 residues. Trimming pared 0 bases from V and 8 bases from J, leaving 16 bases between. In nucleotides, the CDR3 is TGTGCCAGCAGTGAAGCGCTTCTGGGCTTCCGGGGGGAGCTGTTTTTT. Protein: CASSEALLGFRGELFF.

The chain employs TRBV5-1 and TRBJ2-7; no clear D gene. Germline V gives CDR1 SGHRS, CDR2 YFSETQ. Trimming shortened V by 4 bases and J by 0 bases, and 11 bases separated the two germline ends. The CDR3 covers 14 residues. CDR3 in amino acids: CASSQEVRSYEQYF. CDR3 DNA sequence: TGCGCCAGCAGCCAAGAGGTCCGCTCCTACGAGCAGTACTTC.

This clone was seen only a few times. The rearrangement uses TRBV19 and TRBJ1-5; 9 bases line up with TRBD1. Germline CDR1 and CDR2: LNHDA and SQIVND (reference sequence). This CDR3 region has 15 residues. The V and J ends lost 9 bases and 6 bases, in that order; junction bases with no gene match: 12. CDR3 loop: CASDRGDRVVQPQHF. The CDR3, as DNA: TGTGCCAGCGACAGAGGGGACAGGGTGGTTCAGCCCCAGCATTTT.

This chain joins TRBV2 and TRBJ2-5; D might be TRBD2 (5 bases). V gave up 8 bases and J gave up 1 base, with 11 bases separating them. From germline, CDR1 is SNHLY and CDR2 FYNNEI. The CDR3 runs 13 residues. The CDR3 sequence: CASFRTGQETQYF. In nucleotides, the CDR3 is TGTGCCAGCTTCAGGACTGGCCAAGAGACCCAGTACTTC.

This clone has just one count. The chain joins TRBV3-1 (or the pseudogene TRBV3-2) to TRBJ1-1; 9 bases agree with TRBD1. CDR3 length: 13 amino acids. The V gene's germline CDR1 is LGHDT and CDR2 YNNKEL (reference sequence). Trimming took 4 bases from V and 10 from J; bases not matched to a gene: 7. The CDR3 here is CASSPRQGGIAFF. CDR3 DNA sequence: TGTGCCAGCAGCCCGAGACAGGGGGGGATAGCTTTCTTT.

CDR3 coding DNA: TGTGCCAGCAGCCAGGGGACTAGCGGGAGGGCCGTATCAGGCACCGGGGAGCTGTTTTTT. Translating it yields CASSQGTSGRAVSGTGELFF. The gene calls are TRBV3-1 (or the pseudogene TRBV3-2) and TRBJ2-2; 16 bases agree with TRBD2. The CDR3 loop spans 20 amino acids. Per the germline V gene, CDR1 is LGHDT and CDR2 is YNNKEL (reference sequence). V dropped 3 bases and J dropped 4; count of bases not matched to a gene: 11.

The chain recombines TRBV25-1 with TRBJ2-5, with 13 positions matching TRBD2. V shed 0 bases, J shed 5 bases, and the junction held 3 bases outside the gene matches. The CDR3 has 16 residues. Germline loops: CDR1 MGHDK, CDR2 SYGVNS. The CDR3 DNA sequence: TGTGCCAGCAGTGAATACACTAGCGGGAGGGGTGAGACCCAGTACTTC. It translates to CASSEYTSGRGETQYF. Looking up the rest from reference TRBV25-1 and TRBJ2-5 gives the full variable domain: EADIYQTPRYLVIGTGKKITLECSQTMGHDKMYWYQQDPGMELHLIHYSYGVNSTEKGDLSSESTVSRIRTEHFPLTLESARPSHTSQYLCASSEYTSGRGETQYFGPGTRLLVL.

The chain has TRBV6-5 and TRBJ1-2; TRBD1 matches 9 bases. CDR3 size: 16 residues. The germline CDR1 and CDR2 sequences are MNHEY and SVGAGI. After removal of 2 bases from V and 4 bases from J, the junction contained 8 bases not matched to a gene. DNA for the CDR3: TGTGCCAGCAGTTACGCTGTGACAGGGGGGTCCTATGGCTACACCTTC. Translating gives CASSYAVTGGSYGYTF.

There are a few counts of this clone. The gene calls are TRBV18 and TRBJ1-4; TRBD1 matches at 7 bases. With 2 bases clipped from V and 3 bases from J, the junction kept 6 bases outside the gene matches. The CDR3 covers 16 residues. The germline gives CDR1 KGHSH, CDR2 LQKENI. The CDR3, as DNA: TGTGCCAGCTCACCAATTCCCGGGACAGCTAATGAAAAACTGTTTTTT. This sequence encodes CASSPIPGTANEKLFF.

This chain links TRBV6-6 with TRBJ1-5; 9 positions match TRBD1. CDR3 size: 16 residues. Per the germline V gene, CDR1 is MNHNY and CDR2 is SVGAGI (reference sequence). Losses at the gene ends were 2 bases for V and 3 bases for J; bases not matched to a gene: 5. CDR3 bases: TGTGCCAGCAGTTACGGGGACAGGGTCCCCAATCAGCCCCAGCATTTT. It is translated as CASSYGDRVPNQPQHF.

This rearrangement joins TRBV7-9 to TRBJ1-1; 7 bases agree with TRBD1. The V gene's germline CDR1 is SEHNR and CDR2 FQNEAQ (reference sequence). Unmatched junction bases numbered 8, after V lost 3 bases and J lost 4 bases. CDR3 length equals 15 residues. The CDR3 protein is CASSFTGVIGTEAFF. The CDR3 coding sequence is TGTGCCAGCAGCTTCACAGGGGTAATCGGCACTGAAGCTTTCTTT.

The chain joins TRBV5-4 to TRBJ2-5; 11 nucleotides line up with TRBD2. The V gene end was trimmed by 4 bases and the J gene end by 3 bases; junction bases not matched to a gene: 2. Germline V lookup: CDR1 SGHNT, CDR2 YYREEE (reference sequence). This CDR3 has 14 amino acids. The CDR3: CASSHSGGEETQYF. The CDR3 coding sequence is TGTGCCAGCAGCCATAGCGGGGGGGAAGAGACCCAGTACTTC.

This clone was observed a few times. This sequence joins TRBV24-1 and TRBJ2-5; 8 positions agree with TRBD1. Germline CDR1 is KGHDR and CDR2 is SFDVKD. V lost 6 bases, J lost 5 bases, and 4 bases stayed unmatched. CDR3 size: 13 residues. In nucleotides, the CDR3 is TGTGCCACCAGTCAGGGGGCGGGGGAGACCCAGTACTTC. The encoded protein is CATSQGAGETQYF.

CDR3 amino acids: CASSPTGYEQYF. The CDR3 nucleotides read TGTGCCAGCAGCCCCACAGGATACGAGCAGTACTTC. The chain recombines TRBV14 with TRBJ2-7; maybe TRBD1 (5 bases). The ends were cut back, 4 bases at V and 4 bases at J, with 8 bases in the middle. Per germline, CDR1 SGHDN and CDR2 FVKESK. The length of the CDR3 is 12 residues.

This chain connects TRBV5-6 to TRBJ2-7; 7 bases align to TRBD2. This CDR3 contains 17 residues. CDR1 SGHDT and CDR2 YYEEEE come from the germline V gene. Trimming took 0 bases from V and 3 from J; bases not matched to a gene: 12. In DNA form, the CDR3 reads TGTGCCAGCAGCTTGGGGGAGGGGCAGGCTGAGGGCTACGAGCAGTACTTC. Amino acids: CASSLGEGQAEGYEQYF. Variable domain in full (rest from reference TRBV5-6 and TRBJ2-7): DAGVTQSPTHLIKTRGQQVTLRCSPKSGHDTVSWYQQALGQGPQFIFQYYEEEERQRGNFPDRFSGHQFPNYSSELNVNALLLGDSALYLCASSLGEGQAEGYEQYFGPGTRLTVT.

This sequence joins TRBV15 and TRBJ2-5; maybe TRBD1 (6 bases). V lost 3 bases and J lost 3, with 8 bases in between. Germline V gene lookup returns CDR1 LNHNV and CDR2 YYDKDF (reference sequence). The length of the CDR3 is 13 residues. CDR3 residues: CATSSGTKETQYF. The CDR3 nucleotides are TGTGCCACCAGCAGCGGGACAAAAGAGACCCAGTACTTC.

This rearrangement joins TRBV5-1 to TRBJ2-3; TRBD2 agrees at 9 bases. The germline V gene has CDR1 SGHRS and CDR2 YFSETQ. The junction had 6 bases not matched to a gene; V was cut back by 1 base and J by 0 bases. CDR3 size: 17 residues. The CDR3 loop reads CASSLLGAGGSTDTQYF. In DNA, the CDR3 is TGCGCCAGCAGCTTGTTGGGCGCGGGGGGGAGCACAGATACGCAGTATTTT.

This clone was seen at least ten times. The chain is built from TRBV7-2 and TRBJ1-2; TRBD1 might be the D (5 bases). The V gene lost 1 base and the J gene lost 7 bases, with 19 bases spanning the gap. Germline CDR1 is SGHTA and CDR2 is FQGNSA. The CDR3 has 16 residues. This CDR3 reads CASSLGYRGAGRGYTF. In DNA, the CDR3 is TGTGCCAGCAGCTTAGGGTACCGGGGCGCGGGACGTGGCTACACCTTC. The full variable domain, in which reference TRBV7-2 and TRBJ1-2 provide the parts outside the CDR3, is GAGVSQSPSNKVTEKGKDVELRCDPISGHTALYWYRQSLGQGLEFLIYFQGNSAPDKSGLPSDRFSAERTGGSVSTLTIQRTQQEDSAVYLCASSLGYRGAGRGYTFGSGTRLTVV.

This chain connects TRBV9 to TRBJ1-2; D uncertain. Germline loops: CDR1 SGDLS, CDR2 YYNGEE. V lost 6 bases, J lost 0 bases, and 15 bases lay in between. The CDR3 has 15 residues. The CDR3 here is CASTAGSGANYGYTF. The CDR3 DNA reads TGTGCCAGCACCGCGGGGAGTGGGGCTAACTATGGCTACACCTTC.

The chain is built from TRBV7-8 and TRBJ1-2; TRBD1 agrees at 7 bases. CDR1 is SGHVS and CDR2 is FQNEAQ in the germline V gene. The CDR3 spans 16 residues. Germline trimming cut 8 bases from V and 5 bases from J; bases unmatched to any gene: 17. The DNA for the CDR3 is TGTGCCAGCGGCGAGAGTACAGGGGAGAGGAGTTATGGCTACACCTTC. Translation gives CASGESTGERSYGYTF.

This clone occurred many times. Other DNA sequences in the sample encode the same CDR3. The chain joins TRBV19 to TRBJ2-7, with 9 nucleotides matching TRBD1. The J segment lost 0 bases and the V segment lost 5 bases, leaving 5 bases of the junction unmatched. CDR1 is LNHDA and CDR2 is SQIVND in the germline V gene (reference sequence). There are 15 residues in the CDR3. The CDR3 sequence: CASSPGQGSSYEQYF. CDR3 bases: TGTGCCAGTAGTCCGGGACAGGGTAGCTCCTACGAGCAGTACTTC.

The chain recombines TRBV21-1 with TRBJ1-1; the DNA was not compared with TRBD1, the D call given in the table. TRBV21-1 has pseudogene status. CDR3 length: 14 residues. The CDR3 is CASTRGKETAEAFF. CDR3 nucleotide sequence: TGTGCCAGCACCAGGGGGAAGGAAACCGCTGAAGCTTTCTTT.